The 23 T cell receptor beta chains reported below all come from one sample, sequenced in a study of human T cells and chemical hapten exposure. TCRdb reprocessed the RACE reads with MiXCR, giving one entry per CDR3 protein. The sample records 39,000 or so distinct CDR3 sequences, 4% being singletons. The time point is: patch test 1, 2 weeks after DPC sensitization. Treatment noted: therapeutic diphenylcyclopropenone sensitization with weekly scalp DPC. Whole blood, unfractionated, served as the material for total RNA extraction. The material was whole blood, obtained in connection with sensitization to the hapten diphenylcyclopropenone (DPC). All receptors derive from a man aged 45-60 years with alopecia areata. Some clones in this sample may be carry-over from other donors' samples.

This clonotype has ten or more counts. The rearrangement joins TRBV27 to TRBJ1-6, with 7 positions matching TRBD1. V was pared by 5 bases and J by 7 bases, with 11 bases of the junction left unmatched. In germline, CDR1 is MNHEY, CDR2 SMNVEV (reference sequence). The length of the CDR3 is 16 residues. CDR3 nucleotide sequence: TGTGCCAGCAGTACAATGGAGGGGGCGCCGAATTCACCCCTCCACTTT. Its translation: CASSTMEGAPNSPLHF.

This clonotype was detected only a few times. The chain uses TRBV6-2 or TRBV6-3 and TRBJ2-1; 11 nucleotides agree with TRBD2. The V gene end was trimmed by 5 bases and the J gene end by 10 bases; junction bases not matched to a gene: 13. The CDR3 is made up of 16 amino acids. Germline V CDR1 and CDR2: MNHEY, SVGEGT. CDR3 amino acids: CASSAGTSGFVVEQFF. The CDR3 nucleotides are TGTGCCAGCAGTGCCGGGACTAGCGGATTTGTAGTGGAGCAGTTCTTC.

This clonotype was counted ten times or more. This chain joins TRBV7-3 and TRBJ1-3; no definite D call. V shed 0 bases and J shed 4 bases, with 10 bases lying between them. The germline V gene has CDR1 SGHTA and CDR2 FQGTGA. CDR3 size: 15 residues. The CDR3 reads CASSLTAAPGNTIYF. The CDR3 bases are TGTGCCAGCAGCTTAACGGCGGCACCCGGAAACACCATATATTTT. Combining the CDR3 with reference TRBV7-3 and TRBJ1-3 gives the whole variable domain GAGVSQTPSNKVTEKGKYVELRCDPISGHTALYWYRQSLGQGPEFLIYFQGTGAADDSGLPNDRFFAVRPEGSVSTLKIQRTERGDSAVYLCASSLTAAPGNTIYFGEGSWLTVV.

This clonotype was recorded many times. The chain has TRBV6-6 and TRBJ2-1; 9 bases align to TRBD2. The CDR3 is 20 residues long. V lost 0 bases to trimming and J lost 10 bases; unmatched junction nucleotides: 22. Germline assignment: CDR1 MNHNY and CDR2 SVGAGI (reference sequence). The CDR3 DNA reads TGTGCCAGCAGTTACTCCGGCAGGGAATTCCAGGGCGGGAGGGCTGGAGAGCAGTTCTTC. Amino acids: CASSYSGREFQGGRAGEQFF.

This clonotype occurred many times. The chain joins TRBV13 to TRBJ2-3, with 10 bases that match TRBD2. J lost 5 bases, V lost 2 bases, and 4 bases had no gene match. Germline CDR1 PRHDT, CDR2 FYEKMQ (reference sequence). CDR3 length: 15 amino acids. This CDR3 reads CASSLLAGVKDTQYF. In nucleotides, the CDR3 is TGTGCCAGCAGCTTACTAGCGGGAGTCAAAGATACGCAGTATTTT.

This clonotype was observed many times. CDR3 DNA sequence: TGTGCCAGCAGTTTTGGGGGACGAGCGCGGGCAGATACGCAGTATTTT. Its protein product is CASSFGGRARADTQYF. The chain combines TRBV28 with TRBJ2-3; D might be TRBD1 or TRBD2, each matching 5 bases. CDR3 length: 16 residues. Germline CDR1 reads MDHEN; CDR2 reads SYDVKM. The germline V and J ends were trimmed by 3 bases and 4 bases, with 17 bases remaining between them.

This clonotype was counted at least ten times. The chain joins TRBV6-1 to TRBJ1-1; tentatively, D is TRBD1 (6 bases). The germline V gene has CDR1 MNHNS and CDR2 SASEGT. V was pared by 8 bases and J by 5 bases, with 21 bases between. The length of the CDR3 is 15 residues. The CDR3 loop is CASREGGRFGTEAFF. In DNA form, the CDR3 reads TGTGCCAGCCGAGAGGGGGGGAGATTTGGGACTGAAGCTTTCTTT.

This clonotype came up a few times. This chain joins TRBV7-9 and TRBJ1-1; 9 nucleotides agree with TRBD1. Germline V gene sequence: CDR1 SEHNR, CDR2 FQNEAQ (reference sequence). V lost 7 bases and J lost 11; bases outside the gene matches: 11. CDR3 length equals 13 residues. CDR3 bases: TGTGCCAGCAACCCTACCACAGGGGGCGATGCTTTCTTT. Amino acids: CASNPTTGGDAFF.

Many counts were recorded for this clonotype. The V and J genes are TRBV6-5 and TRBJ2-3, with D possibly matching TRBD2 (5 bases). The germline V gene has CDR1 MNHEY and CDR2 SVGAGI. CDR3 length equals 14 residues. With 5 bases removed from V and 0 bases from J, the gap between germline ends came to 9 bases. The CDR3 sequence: CASSTGVSTDTQYF. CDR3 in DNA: TGTGCCAGCAGTACCGGGGTTAGCACAGATACGCAGTATTTT.

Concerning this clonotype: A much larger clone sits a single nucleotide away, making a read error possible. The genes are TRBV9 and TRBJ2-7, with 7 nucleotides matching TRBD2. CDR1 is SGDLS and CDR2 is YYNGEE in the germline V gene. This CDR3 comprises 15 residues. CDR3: CASSVGLAASYDQYF. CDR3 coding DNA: TGTGCCAGCAGCGTAGGGCTAGCGGCCTCCTACGATCAGTACTTC.

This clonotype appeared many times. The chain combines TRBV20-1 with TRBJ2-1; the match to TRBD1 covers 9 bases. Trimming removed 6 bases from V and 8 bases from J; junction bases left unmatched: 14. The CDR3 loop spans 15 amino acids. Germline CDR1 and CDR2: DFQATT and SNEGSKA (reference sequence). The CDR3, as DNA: TGCAGTGCCCCCCACGGGACAGGGTGGTCGGATGAGCAGTTCTTC. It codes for CSAPHGTGWSDEQFF.

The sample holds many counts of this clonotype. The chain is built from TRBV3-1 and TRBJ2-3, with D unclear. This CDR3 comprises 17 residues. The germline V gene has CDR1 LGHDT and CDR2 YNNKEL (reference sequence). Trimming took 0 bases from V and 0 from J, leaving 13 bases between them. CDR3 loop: CASSQDLVAGSTDTQYF. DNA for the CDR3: TGTGCCAGCAGCCAAGATTTGGTAGCAGGCAGCACAGATACGCAGTATTTT.

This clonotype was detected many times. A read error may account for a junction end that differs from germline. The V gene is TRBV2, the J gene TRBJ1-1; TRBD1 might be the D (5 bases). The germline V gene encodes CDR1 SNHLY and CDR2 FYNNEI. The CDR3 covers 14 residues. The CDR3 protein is CASIEQFLGTGAFF. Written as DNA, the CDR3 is TGTGCCAGCATTGAACAGTTCTTGGGGACCGGAGCTTTCTTT.

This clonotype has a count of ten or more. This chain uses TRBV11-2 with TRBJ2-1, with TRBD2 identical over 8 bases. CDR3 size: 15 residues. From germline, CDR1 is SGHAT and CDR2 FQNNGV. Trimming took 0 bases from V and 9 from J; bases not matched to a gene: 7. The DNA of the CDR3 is TGTGCCAGCAGCTTAGAACCCGGGAGGGTCGGTGAGCAGTTCTTC. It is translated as CASSLEPGRVGEQFF.

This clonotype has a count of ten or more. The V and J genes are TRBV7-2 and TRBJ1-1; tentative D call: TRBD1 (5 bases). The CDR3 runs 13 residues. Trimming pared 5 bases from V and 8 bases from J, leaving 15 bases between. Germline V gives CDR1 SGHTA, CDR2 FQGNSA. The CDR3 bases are TGTGCCAGCAGCCCGACGAGGGAGGGGGAAGCTTTCTTT. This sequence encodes CASSPTREGEAFF.

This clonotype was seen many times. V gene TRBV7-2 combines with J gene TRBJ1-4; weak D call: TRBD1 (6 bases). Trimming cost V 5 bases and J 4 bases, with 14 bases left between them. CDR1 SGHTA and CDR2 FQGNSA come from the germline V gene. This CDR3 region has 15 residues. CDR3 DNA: TGTGCCAGCAGCGGTAGCAAAGGGGGTAATGAAAAACTGTTTTTT. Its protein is CASSGSKGGNEKLFF.

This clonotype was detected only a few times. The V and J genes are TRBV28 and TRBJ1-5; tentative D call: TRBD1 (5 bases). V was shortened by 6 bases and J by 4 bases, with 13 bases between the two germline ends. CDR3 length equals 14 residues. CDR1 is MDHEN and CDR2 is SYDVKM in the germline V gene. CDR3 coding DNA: TGTGCCAGCAGCCGGGGGGGGGGGAATCAGCCCCAGCATTTT. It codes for CASSRGGGNQPQHF.

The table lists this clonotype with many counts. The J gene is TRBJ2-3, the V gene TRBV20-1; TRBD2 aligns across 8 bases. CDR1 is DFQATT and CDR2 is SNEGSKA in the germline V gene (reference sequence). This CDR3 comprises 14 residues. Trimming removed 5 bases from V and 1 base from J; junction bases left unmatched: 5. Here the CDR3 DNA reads TGCAGTGCTTCTAGCGGGTCCGGCACAGATACGCAGTATTTT. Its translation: CSASSGSGTDTQYF.

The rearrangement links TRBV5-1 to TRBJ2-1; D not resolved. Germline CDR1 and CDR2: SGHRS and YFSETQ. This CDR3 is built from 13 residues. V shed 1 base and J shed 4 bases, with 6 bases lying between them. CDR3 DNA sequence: TGCGCCAGCAGCTTGACAGCTTACAATGAGCAGTTCTTC. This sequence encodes CASSLTAYNEQFF.

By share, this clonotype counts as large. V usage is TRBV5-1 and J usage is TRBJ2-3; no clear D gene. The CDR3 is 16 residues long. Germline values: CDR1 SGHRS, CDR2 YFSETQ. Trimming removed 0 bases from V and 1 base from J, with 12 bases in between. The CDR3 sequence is CASSLVGRVGTDTQYF. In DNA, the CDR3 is TGCGCCAGCAGCTTGGTAGGGCGAGTAGGCACAGATACGCAGTATTTT.

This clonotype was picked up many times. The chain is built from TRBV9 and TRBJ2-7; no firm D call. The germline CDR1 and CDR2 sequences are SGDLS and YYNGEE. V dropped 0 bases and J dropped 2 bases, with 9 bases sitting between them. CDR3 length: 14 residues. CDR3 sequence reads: CASSVGGAAYEQYF. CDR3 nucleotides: TGTGCCAGCAGCGTAGGTGGAGCTGCCTACGAGCAGTACTTC.

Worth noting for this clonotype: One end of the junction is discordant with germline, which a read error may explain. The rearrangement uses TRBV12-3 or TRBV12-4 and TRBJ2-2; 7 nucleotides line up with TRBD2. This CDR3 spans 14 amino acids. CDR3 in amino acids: CASSVAGNTGELFF. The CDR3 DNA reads TGTGCCAGCAGTGTAGCGGGGAACACCGGGGAGCTGTTTTTT.

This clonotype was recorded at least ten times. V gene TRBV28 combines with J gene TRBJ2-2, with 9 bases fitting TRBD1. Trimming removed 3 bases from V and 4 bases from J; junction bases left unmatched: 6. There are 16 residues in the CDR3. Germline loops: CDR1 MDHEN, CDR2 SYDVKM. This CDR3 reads CASSFLGQGPTGELFF. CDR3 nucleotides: TGTGCCAGCAGTTTCTTGGGACAGGGCCCCACCGGGGAGCTGTTTTTT.